This is a list of T cell receptor beta chains from one sample in a study of shared clonotypes between healthy human individuals. Clones were sequenced by immunoSEQ multiplex PCR, and TCRdb holds only the in-frame ones, with some missing. This sample has nearly 1 million clones, with around 80% found just once. The sequenced sample consisted of memory CD4+ T cells sorted from blood. These receptor sequences come from a man between 18 and 35 years old in good health. Each CDR3 is given with its conserved first and last residue. D genes are given only for firm matches. A clone size is listed for some rows: how often the clone was seen (once, few, many), or a class if it is expanded.

j_gene: TRBJ2-3; abundance: NA; v_gene: TRBV7-2; d_gene: TRBD2; CDR3aa: CASSFPGLAGLTDTQYF; CDR3nt: TGTGCCAGCAGCTTTCCGGGACTAGCGGGGTTGACAGATACGCAGTATTTT
j_gene: TRBJ1-4; abundance: NA; v_gene: TRBV30; d_gene: NA; CDR3aa: CAWTSGGVEKLFF; CDR3nt: TGTGCCTGGACATCCGGTGGCGTGGAAAAACTGTTTTTT
j_gene: TRBJ2-5; abundance: few; v_gene: TRBV5-6; d_gene: NA; CDR3aa: CASSLSLTQETQYF; CDR3nt: TGTGCCAGCAGCTTATCATTAACTCAAGAGACCCAGTACTTC
j_gene: TRBJ2-1; abundance: many; v_gene: TRBV18; d_gene: TRBD2; CDR3aa: CASSRQTSGTGNEQFF; CDR3nt: TGTGCCAGCTCACGGCAGACTAGCGGAACAGGGAATGAGCAGTTCTTC
j_gene: TRBJ1-1; abundance: NA; v_gene: TRBV25-1; d_gene: TRBD1; CDR3aa: CASSESRQGNAEAFF; CDR3nt: TGTGCCAGCAGTGAATCCCGACAGGGAAACGCTGAAGCTTTCTTT
j_gene: TRBJ2-7; abundance: NA; v_gene: TRBV4-1; d_gene: NA; CDR3aa: CASSQGRSSYEQYF; CDR3nt: TGCGCCAGCAGCCAAGGCCGAAGCTCCTACGAGCAGTACTTC
j_gene: TRBJ1-2; abundance: once; v_gene: TRBV10-3; d_gene: NA; CDR3aa: CATTPGVGGYTF; CDR3nt: TGTGCCACCACCCCAGGGGTCGGAGGCTACACCTTC
j_gene: TRBJ1-5; abundance: few; v_gene: TRBV7-2; d_gene: NA; CDR3aa: CASSFAVNQPQHF; CDR3nt: TGTGCCAGCAGCTTTGCCGTTAATCAGCCCCAGCATTTT
j_gene: TRBJ2-5; abundance: NA; v_gene: TRBV5-6; d_gene: NA; CDR3aa: CASSRMTPQETQYF; CDR3nt: TGTGCCAGCAGCCGGATGACTCCTCAAGAGACCCAGTACTTC
j_gene: TRBJ2-5; abundance: few; v_gene: TRBV28; d_gene: TRBD1; CDR3aa: CASSLGTGVQETQYF; CDR3nt: TGTGCCAGCAGTTTGGGGACAGGGGTTCAAGAGACCCAGTACTTC
j_gene: TRBJ2-7; abundance: NA; v_gene: TRBV7-6; d_gene: NA; CDR3aa: CASRLSPQEGEQYF; CDR3nt: TGTGCCAGCAGGCTAAGCCCACAGGAGGGAGAGCAGTACTTC
j_gene: TRBJ2-7; abundance: NA; v_gene: TRBV27; d_gene: NA; CDR3aa: CASRKGGLELYEQYF; CDR3nt: TGTGCCAGCAGGAAGGGGGGGCTAGAACTTTACGAGCAGTACTTC
j_gene: TRBJ2-7; abundance: NA; v_gene: TRBV30; d_gene: NA; CDR3aa: CAWSPGRIHEQYF; CDR3nt: TGTGCCTGGAGCCCAGGGAGAATCCACGAGCAGTACTTC
j_gene: TRBJ2-7; abundance: few; v_gene: TRBV5-1; d_gene: TRBD1; CDR3aa: CASSLWTGEPYEQYF; CDR3nt: TGCGCCAGCAGCTTGTGGACAGGGGAACCCTACGAGCAGTACTTC
j_gene: TRBJ2-5; abundance: NA; v_gene: TRBV7-8; d_gene: NA; CDR3aa: CASSHGEGRRQETQYF; CDR3nt: TGTGCCAGCAGCCACGGTGAAGGGAGACGCCAAGAGACCCAGTACTTC
j_gene: TRBJ2-7; abundance: NA; v_gene: TRBV27; d_gene: NA; CDR3aa: CASGLSSMVYEQYF; CDR3nt: TGTGCCAGCGGCCTATCTAGCATGGTATACGAGCAGTACTTC
j_gene: TRBJ1-2; abundance: NA; v_gene: TRBV5-1; d_gene: NA; CDR3aa: CASVRVLGTNYGYTF; CDR3nt: TGCGCCAGCGTTAGAGTCCTGGGAACTAACTATGGCTACACCTTC
j_gene: TRBJ2-7; abundance: NA; v_gene: TRBV5-1; d_gene: TRBD2; CDR3aa: CASSSTGGPYEQYF; CDR3nt: TGCGCCAGCAGCTCGACGGGGGGGCCCTACGAGCAGTACTTC
j_gene: TRBJ1-1; abundance: few; v_gene: TRBV7-9; d_gene: NA; CDR3aa: CASSLERLTEAFF; CDR3nt: TGTGCCAGCAGCTTAGAGCGGCTCACTGAAGCTTTCTTT
j_gene: TRBJ2-5; abundance: once; v_gene: TRBV5-1; d_gene: TRBD2; CDR3aa: CASSIRAGGEGAQYF; CDR3nt: TGCGCCAGCAGCATACGCGCGGGAGGAGAAGGGGCCCAGTACTTC
j_gene: TRBJ2-1; abundance: NA; v_gene: TRBV7-6; d_gene: NA; CDR3aa: CASSLLSGTTYNEQFF; CDR3nt: TGTGCCAGCAGCTTACTGTCCGGGACCACCTACAATGAGCAGTTCTTC
j_gene: TRBJ2-7; abundance: NA; v_gene: TRBV7-2; d_gene: NA; CDR3aa: CASSPRTGGYEQYF; CDR3nt: TGTGCCAGCAGCCCCAGGACGGGCGGGTACGAGCAGTACTTC
j_gene: TRBJ2-2; abundance: NA; v_gene: TRBV5-1; d_gene: NA; CDR3aa: CASRGSDKPFGGELFF; CDR3nt: TGCGCCAGCAGGGGTTCTGACAAGCCGTTCGGCGGGGAGCTGTTTTTT
j_gene: TRBJ1-2; abundance: few; v_gene: TRBV5-1; d_gene: NA; CDR3aa: CASSPGEGIGGYTF; CDR3nt: TGCGCCAGCAGCCCGGGCGAAGGAATAGGGGGCTACACCTTC
j_gene: TRBJ1-1; abundance: NA; v_gene: TRBV7-7; d_gene: NA; CDR3aa: CASSLEMNTEAFF; CDR3nt: TGTGCTAGCAGCTTGGAGATGAACACTGAAGCTTTCTTT
j_gene: TRBJ1-2; abundance: once; v_gene: TRBV29-1; d_gene: TRBD1; CDR3aa: CSVATDRDYGYTF; CDR3nt: TGCAGCGTCGCAACCGACAGGGACTATGGCTACACCTTC
j_gene: TRBJ1-1; abundance: NA; v_gene: TRBV30; d_gene: NA; CDR3aa: CAWTRRGVPEAFF; CDR3nt: TGTGCCTGGACTCGACGGGGGGTCCCTGAAGCTTTCTTT
j_gene: TRBJ2-7; abundance: NA; v_gene: TRBV5-1; d_gene: TRBD1; CDR3aa: CASSRVGTGAYEQYF; CDR3nt: TGCGCCAGCAGCCGTGTGGGGACAGGGGCCTACGAGCAGTACTTC
j_gene: TRBJ2-3; abundance: NA; v_gene: TRBV28; d_gene: TRBD2; CDR3aa: CASSRPGGTDTQYF; CDR3nt: TGTGCCAGCAGTAGACCGGGAGGAACAGATACGCAGTATTTT
j_gene: TRBJ1-1; abundance: NA; v_gene: TRBV6-1; d_gene: NA; CDR3aa: CASGRVNTEAFF; CDR3nt: TGTGCCAGCGGGAGGGTGAACACTGAAGCTTTCTTT
j_gene: TRBJ1-1; abundance: few; v_gene: TRBV30; d_gene: NA; CDR3aa: CAWSVRQNTEAFF; CDR3nt: TGTGCCTGGAGTGTACGACAGAACACTGAAGCTTTCTTT
j_gene: TRBJ1-2; abundance: NA; v_gene: TRBV5-1; d_gene: TRBD1; CDR3aa: CASSKGTGASYNGYTF; CDR3nt: TGCGCCAGCAGCAAAGGGACAGGGGCATCGTACAATGGCTACACCTTC
j_gene: TRBJ2-5; abundance: NA; v_gene: TRBV5-6; d_gene: NA; CDR3aa: CASSIPGKGQETQYF; CDR3nt: TGTGCCAGCAGCATTCCGGGGAAGGGCCAAGAGACCCAGTACTTC
j_gene: TRBJ2-3; abundance: NA; v_gene: TRBV7-2; d_gene: TRBD2; CDR3aa: CASSSGLATDTQYF; CDR3nt: TGTGCCAGCAGCTCGGGACTAGCGACAGATACGCAGTATTTT
j_gene: TRBJ2-6; abundance: NA; v_gene: TRBV14; d_gene: NA; CDR3aa: CASSQAPGLSGANVLTF; CDR3nt: TGTGCCAGCAGCCAAGCCCCAGGGCTCTCTGGGGCCAACGTCCTGACTTTC
j_gene: TRBJ1-1; abundance: NA; v_gene: TRBV6-1; d_gene: NA; CDR3aa: CASSEVERGITEAFF; CDR3nt: TGTGCCAGCAGTGAAGTCGAGCGGGGTATCACTGAAGCTTTCTTT